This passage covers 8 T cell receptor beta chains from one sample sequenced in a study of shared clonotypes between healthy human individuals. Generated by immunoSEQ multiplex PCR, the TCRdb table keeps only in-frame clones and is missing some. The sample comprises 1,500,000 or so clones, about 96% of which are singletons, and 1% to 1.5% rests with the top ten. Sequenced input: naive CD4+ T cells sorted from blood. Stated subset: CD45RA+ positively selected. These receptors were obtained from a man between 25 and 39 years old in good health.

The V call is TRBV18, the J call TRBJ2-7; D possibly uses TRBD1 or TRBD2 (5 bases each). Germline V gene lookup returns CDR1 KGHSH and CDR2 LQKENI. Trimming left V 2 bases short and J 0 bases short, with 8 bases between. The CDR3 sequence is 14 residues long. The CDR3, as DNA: TGTGCCAGCTCACCAGCCGGGACCTCCTACGAGCAGTACTTC. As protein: CASSPAGTSYEQYF.

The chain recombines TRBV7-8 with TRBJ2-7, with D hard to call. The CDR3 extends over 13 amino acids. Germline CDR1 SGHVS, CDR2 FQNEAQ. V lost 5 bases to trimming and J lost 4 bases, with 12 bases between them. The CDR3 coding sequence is TGTGCCAGCAGCCCCGGGCCGTATTACGAGCAGTACTTC. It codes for CASSPGPYYEQYF.

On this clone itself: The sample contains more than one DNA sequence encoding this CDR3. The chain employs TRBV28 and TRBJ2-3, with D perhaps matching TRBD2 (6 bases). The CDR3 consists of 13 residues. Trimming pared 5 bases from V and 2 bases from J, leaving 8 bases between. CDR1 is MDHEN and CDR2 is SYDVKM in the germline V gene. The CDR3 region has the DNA TGTGCCAGCAGTAGGGACTTCACAGATACGCAGTATTTT. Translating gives CASSRDFTDTQYF.

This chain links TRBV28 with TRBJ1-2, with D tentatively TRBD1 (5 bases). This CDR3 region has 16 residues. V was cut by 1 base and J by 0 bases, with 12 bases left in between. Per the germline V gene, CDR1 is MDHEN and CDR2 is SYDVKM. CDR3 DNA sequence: TGTGCCAGCAGTTTATATGGGACGGGAACTAACTATGGCTACACCTTC. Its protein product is CASSLYGTGTNYGYTF.

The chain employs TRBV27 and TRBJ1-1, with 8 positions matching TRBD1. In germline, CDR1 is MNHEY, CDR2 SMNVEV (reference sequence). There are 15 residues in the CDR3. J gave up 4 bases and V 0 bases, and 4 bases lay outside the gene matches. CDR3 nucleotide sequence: TGTGCCAGCAGTTTATCGACAGGGGTTGTCACTGAAGCTTTCTTT. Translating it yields CASSLSTGVVTEAFF.

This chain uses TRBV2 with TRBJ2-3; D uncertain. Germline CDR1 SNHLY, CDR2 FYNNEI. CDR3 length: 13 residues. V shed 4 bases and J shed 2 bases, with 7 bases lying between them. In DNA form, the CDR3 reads TGTGCCAGCAGTGTCCTTTACACAGATACGCAGTATTTT. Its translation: CASSVLYTDTQYF.

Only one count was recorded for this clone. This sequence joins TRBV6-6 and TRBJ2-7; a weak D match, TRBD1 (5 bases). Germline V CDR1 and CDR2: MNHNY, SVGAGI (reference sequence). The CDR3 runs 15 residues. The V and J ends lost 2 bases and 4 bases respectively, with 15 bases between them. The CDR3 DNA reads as TGTGCCAGCAGTTACCAGCAGGGTAAGAGTTACGAGCAGTACTTC. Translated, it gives CASSYQQGKSYEQYF.

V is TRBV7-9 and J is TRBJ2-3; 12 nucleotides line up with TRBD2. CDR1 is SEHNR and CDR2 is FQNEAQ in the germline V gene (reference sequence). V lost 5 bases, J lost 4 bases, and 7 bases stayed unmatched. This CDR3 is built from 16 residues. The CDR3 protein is CASSRRLAGASDTQYF. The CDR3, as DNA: TGTGCCAGCAGCCGCAGACTAGCGGGAGCCTCAGATACGCAGTATTTT.